These 32 T cell receptor beta chains were sequenced from one sample in a study of blood T cell repertoires in COVID-19. Repertoires were generated with immunoSEQ multiplex PCR, while TCRdb's copy carries only in-frame clones and drops some. The sample includes around 130,000 clones, around 80% of them seen just once. Input material: PBMCs or T cells enriched from blood (not recorded which). All receptors derive from a man in his forties with acute COVID-19.

V is TRBV3-1 (or the pseudogene TRBV3-2) and J is TRBJ1-6, with no clear D. Germline CDR1 reads LGHDT; CDR2 reads YNNKEL (reference sequence). Trimming stripped 0 bases from V and 4 bases from J, with 16 bases between. This CDR3 comprises 18 residues. The DNA of the CDR3 is TGTGCCAGCAGCCAAGATACCCCAGATGTCGTATATAATTCACCCCTCCACTTT. It yields the protein CASSQDTPDVVYNSPLHF.

The rearrangement links TRBV5-4 to TRBJ1-1, with a possible D match to TRBD1 (5 bases). Germline CDR1 and CDR2: SGHNT and YYREEE (reference sequence). V was shortened by 0 bases and J by 1 base, with 13 bases between the two germline ends. The CDR3 loop spans 16 amino acids. CDR3 protein: CASSLAPWGQNTEAFF. CDR3 nucleotide sequence: TGTGCCAGCAGCTTGGCTCCTTGGGGCCAGAACACTGAAGCTTTCTTT.

This rearrangement joins TRBV15 to TRBJ2-1; D not certain. V was cut by 5 bases and J by 7 bases, with 9 bases left in between. CDR1 and CDR2 (germline): LNHNV, YYDKDF (reference sequence). CDR3 length equals 12 residues. The CDR3 region has the DNA TGTGCCACCAGCCCGGGTGGAAATGAGCAGTTCTTC. Protein product: CATSPGGNEQFF.

This CDR3 reads CATSSDRASTEAFF. The CDR3 DNA reads as TGTGCCACCAGCAGTGACAGGGCGAGCACTGAAGCTTTCTTT. The chain links TRBV15 to TRBJ1-1; 7 nucleotides align to TRBD1. CDR1 is LNHNV, CDR2 YYDKDF, per germline (reference sequence). This CDR3 contains 14 residues. Trimming took 3 bases from V and 4 from J; bases not matched to a gene: 5.

The CDR3, as DNA: TGTGCCAGCAGTTTACAGGGGGCGGCCCTCCACTTT. Its translation is CASSLQGAALHF. V gene TRBV28 combines with J gene TRBJ1-6; 8 nucleotides agree with TRBD1. Germline CDR1 and CDR2: MDHEN and SYDVKM. The J segment lost 14 bases and the V segment lost 2 bases, leaving 2 bases of the junction unmatched. This CDR3 region has 12 residues.

The chain recombines TRBV10-3 with TRBJ2-3, with TRBD2 matching over 13 bases. Germline CDR1 and CDR2: ENHRY and SYGVKD. CDR3 size: 20 residues. V lost 4 bases and J lost 4; bases outside the gene matches: 17. In DNA form, the CDR3 reads TGTGCCATCAGTGGAGGGACTAGCGGGACATTCTTGTATAGCGCAGATACGCAGTATTTT. As protein: CAISGGTSGTFLYSADTQYF.

This clone was seen more than once but under ten times. The CDR3 reads CASSSSGETQYF. The DNA for the CDR3 is TGTGCCAGCAGCTCTTCAGGAGAGACCCAGTACTTC. The J gene is TRBJ2-5, the V gene TRBV2; D uncertain. Germline loops: CDR1 SNHLY, CDR2 FYNNEI. There are 12 residues in the CDR3. V lost 6 bases and J 4 bases, leaving 9 bases between the germline ends.

The chain recombines TRBV28 with TRBJ1-5; D ambiguous. Per germline, CDR1 MDHEN and CDR2 SYDVKM. The CDR3 is 15 residues long. The ends were cut back, 5 bases at V and 0 bases at J, with 11 bases in the middle. CDR3: CASSPPANSNQPQHF. The CDR3, as DNA: TGTGCCAGCAGTCCCCCCGCTAATAGCAATCAGCCCCAGCATTTT.

The chain couples TRBV5-1 to TRBJ2-7; weak D call: TRBD2 (6 bases). V lost 5 bases to trimming and J lost 0 bases, with 12 bases between them. In germline, CDR1 is SGHRS, CDR2 YFSETQ. CDR3 length: 14 residues. Here the CDR3 DNA reads TGCGCCAGCAGTCGGGACTCCAGCTCCTACGAGCAGTACTTC. The encoded protein is CASSRDSSSYEQYF. The whole variable domain, filled in from reference TRBV5-1 and TRBJ2-7, reads KAGVTQTPRYLIKTRGQQVTLSCSPISGHRSVSWYQQTPGQGLQFLFEYFSETQRNKGNFPGRFSGRQFSNSRSEMNVSTLELGDSALYLCASSRDSSSYEQYFGPGTRLTVT.

The chain couples TRBV16 to TRBJ1-5; 7 bases fit TRBD1. Germline trimming cut 5 bases from V and 5 bases from J; bases unmatched to any gene: 15. There are 17 residues in the CDR3. Germline CDR1 and CDR2: KGHSY and FQNENV. The CDR3 loop is CASSLQGTRGPYQPQHF. CDR3 nucleotides: TGTGCCAGCAGCTTACAGGGGACCCGGGGTCCGTATCAGCCCCAGCATTTT.

The chain carries TRBV5-1 and TRBJ2-1, with unresolved D. Germline V lookup: CDR1 SGHRS, CDR2 YFSETQ. The CDR3 runs 14 residues. V gave up 4 bases and J gave up 0 bases, with 8 bases separating them. CDR3 DNA: TGCGCCAGCAGCCTGGATTACTCCTACAATGAGCAGTTCTTC. This sequence encodes CASSLDYSYNEQFF. The entire variable domain, with the rest obtained from reference TRBV5-1 and TRBJ2-1, is as follows: KAGVTQTPRYLIKTRGQQVTLSCSPISGHRSVSWYQQTPGQGLQFLFEYFSETQRNKGNFPGRFSGRQFSNSRSEMNVSTLELGDSALYLCASSLDYSYNEQFFGPGTRLTVL.

This clone was observed a handful of times. The chain is built from TRBV7-3 and TRBJ2-1; TRBD2 agrees at 14 bases. The CDR3 extends over 15 amino acids. Per the germline V gene, CDR1 is SGHTA and CDR2 is FQGTGA. With V trimmed by 5 bases and J by 7 bases, 4 bases remained unmatched. The CDR3 loop reads CASSRLAGGRNEQFF. CDR3 sequence (DNA): TGTGCCAGCAGCCGACTAGCGGGGGGGCGAAATGAGCAGTTCTTC.

The chain recombines TRBV28 with TRBJ1-1, with unresolved D. The CDR3 loop spans 13 amino acids. Germline V gives CDR1 MDHEN, CDR2 SYDVKM. V shed 6 bases and J shed 1 base, with 9 bases lying between them. This CDR3 is CASRSGWNTEAFF. The CDR3 nucleotides read TGTGCCAGCAGGTCCGGGTGGAACACTGAAGCTTTCTTT.

The rearrangement links TRBV9 to TRBJ2-5; D is perhaps TRBD2 (5 bases). CDR3 length: 13 amino acids. Germline CDR1 reads SGDLS; CDR2 reads YYNGEE. The ends were cut back, 0 bases at V and 3 bases at J, with 6 bases in the middle. The CDR3 DNA follows: TGTGCCAGCAGCGTAGGAGGGAAAGAGACCCAGTACTTC. Translation: CASSVGGKETQYF.

The chain carries TRBV3-1 (or the pseudogene TRBV3-2) and TRBJ2-7; D perhaps matches TRBD2 (6 bases). In germline, CDR1 is LGHDT, CDR2 YNNKEL (reference sequence). V was clipped by 0 bases and J by 0 bases, with 12 bases between them. The CDR3 is made up of 16 amino acids. The CDR3: CASSQEGRGSSYEQYF. In DNA form, the CDR3 reads TGTGCCAGCAGCCAAGAAGGGCGGGGAAGCTCCTACGAGCAGTACTTC.

The chain uses TRBV5-1 and TRBJ2-2; 7 bases match TRBD2. V shed 6 bases, J shed 4 bases, and the junction held 6 bases outside the gene matches. The CDR3 has 14 amino acids. Germline CDR1 and CDR2: SGHRS and YFSETQ. CDR3 sequence: CASKWTSGTGELFF. CDR3 sequence (DNA): TGCGCCAGCAAGTGGACTAGTGGCACCGGGGAGCTGTTTTTT.

The V gene is TRBV12-3 or TRBV12-4, the J gene TRBJ2-1; possible D gene TRBD2, 6 bases. V dropped 8 bases and J dropped 5 bases, with 13 bases sitting between them. CDR3 length: 13 amino acids. The CDR3 DNA is TGTGCCAGCGTCGAGCGGGCGAACAATGAGCAGTTCTTC. Amino acids: CASVERANNEQFF.

The V call is TRBV19, the J call TRBJ1-5, with 10 bases fitting TRBD1. V dropped 7 bases and J dropped 3; count of bases not matched to a gene: 9. This CDR3 contains 16 residues. Germline loops: CDR1 LNHDA, CDR2 SQIVND (reference sequence). For the CDR3, the DNA is TGTGCCAGTACCAGCCTGGACAGGGGGTCCAATCAGCCCCAGCATTTT. It specifies CASTSLDRGSNQPQHF.

This chain uses TRBV30 with TRBJ1-6; D not resolved. V was clipped by 3 bases and J by 5 bases, with 8 bases between them. The CDR3 covers 13 residues. Germline lookup yields CDR1 GTSNPN and CDR2 SVGIG (reference sequence). The CDR3 DNA reads TGTGCCTGGAGCCGACTAGATAATTCACCCCTCCACTTT. This gives the protein CAWSRLDNSPLHF.

V gene TRBV18 combines with J gene TRBJ1-5, with D uncertain. This CDR3 contains 15 residues. Deletions cut 3 bases from V and 0 bases from J, with 9 bases between. Germline lookup yields CDR1 KGHSH and CDR2 LQKENI. In DNA, the CDR3 is TGTGCCAGCTCACCGTCGACTGATAGCAATCAGCCCCAGCATTTT. This encodes CASSPSTDSNQPQHF. Looking up the rest from reference TRBV18 and TRBJ1-5 gives the full variable domain: NAGVMQNPRHLVRRRGQEARLRCSPMKGHSHVYWYRQLPEEGLKFMVYLQKENIIDESGMPKERFSAEFPKEGPSILRIQQVVRGDSAAYFCASSPSTDSNQPQHFGDGTRLSIL.

The chain is built from TRBV2 and TRBJ1-5; no definite D call. Germline V CDR1 and CDR2: SNHLY, FYNNEI. Between the trimmed V and J ends, which lost 3 bases and 1 base, there was a span of 10 bases. The CDR3 has 15 residues. CDR3 nucleotide sequence: TGTGCCAGCAGTGATAACAGTTGGAGCAATCAGCCCCAGCATTTT. Its translation is CASSDNSWSNQPQHF.

This chain links TRBV19 with TRBJ2-7, with D perhaps TRBD2 (5 bases). V lost 3 bases, J lost 0 bases, and 6 bases lay in between. This CDR3 is 13 amino acids long. Per the germline V gene, CDR1 is LNHDA and CDR2 is SQIVND (reference sequence). DNA of the CDR3: TGTGCCAGTAGTATCGGGATCTCCTACGAGCAGTACTTC. Translation gives CASSIGISYEQYF.

This clone is a singleton in its sample. The genes are TRBV28 and TRBJ2-5, with TRBD2 identical over 10 bases. V trimming: 5 bases; J trimming: 5 bases; junction bases outside the gene matches: 8. Germline CDR1 and CDR2: MDHEN and SYDVKM. CDR3 length: 15 residues. The CDR3 region has the DNA TGTGCCAGCAGTGTCCTAGCGGGAGTAATGGAGACCCAGTACTTC. As protein: CASSVLAGVMETQYF.

The rearrangement uses TRBV7-2 and TRBJ2-1; 14 bases map to TRBD2. Trimming cost V 2 bases and J 2 bases; bases outside gene matches: 8. Germline V gene lookup returns CDR1 SGHTA and CDR2 FQGNSA. This CDR3 contains 19 residues. The CDR3 coding sequence is TGTGCCAGCAGCTTAATAGGACTAGCGGGAGGAGGGACCTACAATGAGCAGTTCTTC. As protein: CASSLIGLAGGGTYNEQFF.

J is TRBJ2-5 and V is TRBV14; the match to TRBD2 covers 14 bases. The V segment lost 4 bases and the J segment 7 bases; nucleotides outside the gene matches: 8. The CDR3 loop spans 16 amino acids. Germline V gene data show CDR1 as SGHDN and CDR2 as FVKESK. CDR3 coding DNA: TGTGCCAGCAGCCTCGGACTAGCGGGGGGCACCGGGACCCAGTACTTC. This codes for CASSLGLAGGTGTQYF.

This chain uses TRBV9 with TRBJ1-4; 7 positions agree with TRBD1. V lost 3 bases to trimming and J lost 0 bases; unmatched junction nucleotides: 2. The CDR3 runs to 15 residues. The germline V gene encodes CDR1 SGDLS and CDR2 YYNGEE. The chain's CDR3 is CASSEGQATNEKLFF. The CDR3 coding sequence is TGTGCCAGCAGCGAAGGACAGGCAACTAATGAAAAACTGTTTTTT.

This sequence joins TRBV14 and TRBJ1-6; 8 nucleotides align to TRBD1. The germline V gene encodes CDR1 SGHDN and CDR2 FVKESK. The length of the CDR3 is 14 residues. Trimming removed 5 bases from V and 7 bases from J; junction bases left unmatched: 4. The CDR3 protein is CASSSGTGNSPLHF. In DNA, the CDR3 is TGTGCCAGCAGCTCGGGGACAGGCAATTCACCCCTCCACTTT.

The genes are TRBV3-1 (or the pseudogene TRBV3-2) and TRBJ2-7; weak D call: TRBD1 (5 bases). The CDR3 extends over 14 amino acids. Germline values: CDR1 LGHDT, CDR2 YNNKEL (reference sequence). V lost 2 bases, J lost 5 bases, and 13 bases lay in between. CDR3 in amino acids: CASSQKGRANEQYF. The CDR3 bases are TGTGCCAGCAGCCAAAAGGGCAGGGCCAACGAGCAGTACTTC.

The rearrangement joins TRBV2 to TRBJ2-7; 8 bases map to TRBD1. This CDR3 comprises 12 residues. Germline V gives CDR1 SNHLY, CDR2 FYNNEI. The J segment lost 2 bases and the V segment lost 8 bases, leaving 2 bases of the junction unmatched. CDR3 nucleotide sequence: TGTGCCAGCGGGGGACAGGCCTACGAGCAGTACTTC. As protein: CASGGQAYEQYF.

The rearrangement uses TRBV2 and TRBJ2-2; unclear D gene. The CDR3 spans 11 residues. Per the germline V gene, CDR1 is SNHLY and CDR2 is FYNNEI. V lost 8 bases and J 2 bases, leaving 3 bases between the germline ends. The CDR3 bases are TGTGCCAGCCATAACACCGGGGAGCTGTTTTTT. Encoded protein: CASHNTGELFF.

V is TRBV27 and J is TRBJ1-6, with unresolved D. Germline V gene data show CDR1 as MNHEY and CDR2 as SMNVEV (reference sequence). The ends were cut back, 2 bases at V and 4 bases at J, with 9 bases in the middle. The CDR3 consists of 15 residues. This CDR3 reads CASSLRVRYNSPLHF. The DNA for the CDR3 is TGTGCCAGCAGTTTAAGAGTTCGGTATAATTCACCCCTCCACTTT.

The chain employs TRBV4-2 and TRBJ2-1, with 7 bases fitting TRBD2. The CDR3 totals 15 residues. The V and J ends lost 4 bases and 0 bases, in that order; junction bases with no gene match: 3. CDR1 and CDR2 (germline): LGHNA, YNFKEQ. In nucleotides, the CDR3 is TGTGCCAGCAGCCGAGGCGGGAGCTCCTACAATGAGCAGTTCTTC. Its translation: CASSRGGSSYNEQFF.